The 18 T cell receptor beta chains below come from one sample, sequenced in a study of cytomegalovirus exposure and HLA in healthy donors. Primers for the PCR totalled 60 Vbeta and 13 Jbeta. The table came from immunoSEQ multiplex PCR; TCRdb's copy has only in-frame clones and leaves some out. The table records 70,000 to 95,000 clones, less than 80% of them present only once. Material for sequencing was PBMCs. The receptors originated from a human donor in good health.

This clone was recorded only once. The rearrangement links TRBV6-6 to TRBJ1-2; 7 bases match TRBD1. The J segment lost 4 bases and the V segment lost 5 bases, leaving 7 bases of the junction unmatched. Germline CDR1 is MNHNY and CDR2 is SVGAGI (reference sequence). The CDR3 sequence is 14 residues long. The CDR3 DNA reads TGTGCCAGCAGTGCCTCGACAGGGACCTATGGCTACACCTTC. This gives the protein CASSASTGTYGYTF.

The chain combines TRBV4-1 with TRBJ2-3; 15 nucleotides match TRBD2. The ends lost 4 bases at V and 4 bases at J; junction bases unmatched: 3. Looked up from germline, CDR1 is MGHRA and CDR2 is YSYEKL. There are 16 residues in the CDR3. This CDR3 is CASSRTSGGAADTQYF. The CDR3 DNA reads as TGCGCCAGCAGCCGGACTAGCGGGGGGGCGGCAGATACGCAGTATTTT.

The chain has TRBV7-8 and TRBJ1-4; D unclear. Germline V gene data show CDR1 as SGHVS and CDR2 as FQNEAQ. Trimming removed 1 base from V and 7 bases from J, with 13 bases in between. CDR3 length: 15 residues. This CDR3 reads CASSLGGSSGEKLFF. CDR3 sequence (DNA): TGTGCCAGCAGCTTAGGCGGCTCCTCGGGTGAAAAACTGTTTTTT.

The rearrangement joins TRBV19 to TRBJ2-1, with 7 nucleotides matching TRBD1. The V gene's germline CDR1 is LNHDA and CDR2 SQIVND (reference sequence). The CDR3 spans 16 residues. The V and J ends lost 5 bases and 4 bases, in that order; junction bases with no gene match: 11. CDR3: CASSLKDRATYNEQFF. CDR3 in DNA: TGTGCCAGTAGTTTAAAAGACAGGGCCACGTACAATGAGCAGTTCTTC.

The gene calls are TRBV5-1 and TRBJ2-1, with D possibly being TRBD2 (6 bases). The germline V gene has CDR1 SGHRS and CDR2 YFSETQ. The CDR3 is 15 residues long. The V end was cut by 7 bases, the J end by 0 bases, with 14 bases between. CDR3: CASSEGGSSYNEQFF. The CDR3 nucleotides read TGCGCCAGCTCGGAGGGCGGAAGCTCCTACAATGAGCAGTTCTTC.

The chain couples TRBV7-2 to TRBJ1-6, with D perhaps TRBD1 (6 bases). The CDR3 has 15 amino acids. Trimming shortened V by 1 base and J by 4 bases, and 8 bases separated the two germline ends. Germline values: CDR1 SGHTA, CDR2 FQGNSA. CDR3 in amino acids: CASSLETGYNSPLHF. The DNA for the CDR3 is TGTGCCAGCAGCTTAGAGACAGGATATAATTCACCCCTCCACTTT.

The J gene is TRBJ2-7, the V gene TRBV19, with D perhaps matching TRBD2 (6 bases). The germline V gene has CDR1 LNHDA and CDR2 SQIVND (reference sequence). This CDR3 contains 14 residues. The V gene lost 3 bases and the J gene lost 1 base, with 10 bases spanning the gap. The DNA for the CDR3 is TGTGCCAGTAGTATTTTGCGGGGATCCTACGAGCAGTACTTC. This sequence encodes CASSILRGSYEQYF.

This clone was seen a single time. CDR3 bases: TGTGCCAGCAGCTTAGGCGTCGCAACTGAAGCTTTCTTT. This gives the protein CASSLGVATEAFF. The V and J genes are TRBV11-3 and TRBJ1-1; D gene uncertain. CDR3 length: 13 residues. Germline V gene data show CDR1 as SGHNT and CDR2 as YENEEA. Trimming stripped 1 base from V and 5 bases from J, with 8 bases between.

This clone has just one count. The V and J genes are TRBV7-2 and TRBJ2-7, with 15 positions matching TRBD2. The CDR3 is made up of 15 amino acids. The J segment lost 2 bases and the V segment lost 4 bases, leaving 0 bases of the junction unmatched. Germline CDR1 and CDR2: SGHTA and FQGNSA. The CDR3 bases are TGTGCCAGCAGCTGGACTAGCGGGGGGGCCTACGAGCAGTACTTC. It yields the protein CASSWTSGGAYEQYF.

The rearrangement links TRBV7-9 to TRBJ2-7, with 9 positions matching TRBD1. The CDR3 length is 14 residues. Germline assignment: CDR1 SEHNR and CDR2 FQNEAQ (reference sequence). J was trimmed by 6 bases and V by 2 bases; bases with no gene match: 5. The CDR3 DNA sequence: TGTGCCAGCAGCTTATGGGACAGGGTGGGCGAGCAGTACTTC. The encoded protein is CASSLWDRVGEQYF.

This clone has only one observation. The chain is built from TRBV6-5 and TRBJ2-5; 10 nucleotides align to TRBD2. The length of the CDR3 is 15 residues. V lost 6 bases and J lost 5; bases outside the gene matches: 9. Germline-derived CDR1 and CDR2 are MNHEY and SVGAGI. The CDR3: CASRRSGGAGETQYF. CDR3 bases: TGTGCCAGCAGAAGAAGCGGGGGGGCGGGGGAGACCCAGTACTTC.

In this sample, this clone turned up once. The CDR3 DNA sequence: TGTGCCAGTAGTATTTGGACAGCCCCTAATGAAAAACTGTTTTTT. This codes for CASSIWTAPNEKLFF. This chain connects TRBV19 to TRBJ1-4; tentatively, D is TRBD1 (6 bases). The CDR3 length is 15 residues. V was cut by 3 bases and J by 3 bases, with 11 bases left in between. CDR1 and CDR2 from the germline V gene are LNHDA and SQIVND (reference sequence).

V gene TRBV6-5 combines with J gene TRBJ1-1, with 7 positions matching TRBD1. The V gene end was trimmed by 7 bases and the J gene end by 3 bases; junction bases not matched to a gene: 8. Germline CDR1 MNHEY, CDR2 SVGAGI. The CDR3 is 14 amino acids. The CDR3 spells CASTPRGGDTEAFF. CDR3 DNA: TGTGCCAGCACCCCCCGAGGGGGCGACACTGAAGCTTTCTTT.

The chain employs TRBV5-4 and TRBJ1-1; 7 bases are a match to TRBD1. Germline V lookup: CDR1 SGHNT, CDR2 YYREEE (reference sequence). The CDR3 sequence is 13 residues long. V lost 5 bases, J lost 1 base, and 2 bases stayed unmatched. The DNA for the CDR3 is TGTGCCAGCAGAAAGGGGGCGAACACTGAAGCTTTCTTT. Translated: CASRKGANTEAFF.

In its sample, this clone was seen a few times. This chain connects TRBV2 to TRBJ1-2; D not resolved. Deletions cut 11 bases from V and 0 bases from J, with 7 bases between. Germline CDR1 reads SNHLY; CDR2 reads FYNNEI. The CDR3 is 11 residues long. The chain's CDR3 is CAQDSNYGYTF. Written as DNA, the CDR3 is TGTGCCCAGGATTCTAACTATGGCTACACCTTC.

The chain employs TRBV7-8 and TRBJ2-3, with unresolved D. This CDR3 is 12 amino acids long. The germline V gene encodes CDR1 SGHVS and CDR2 FQNEAQ. The V end was cut by 5 bases, the J end by 5 bases, with 8 bases between. CDR3 region: CASSQVGDTQYF. The DNA of the CDR3 is TGTGCCAGCAGCCAGGTTGGAGATACGCAGTATTTT.

The chain has TRBV5-1 and TRBJ1-4, with a weak D call TRBD1 (5 bases). CDR1 and CDR2 from the germline V gene are SGHRS and YFSETQ. Trimming removed 4 bases at V and 4 bases at J, with 14 bases between. This CDR3 comprises 15 residues. CDR3 DNA: TGCGCCAGCAGCCCCTTGGGGGGAGTTAATGAAAAACTGTTTTTT. Amino acids: CASSPLGGVNEKLFF.

The gene calls are TRBV19 and TRBJ1-5, with D possibly being TRBD1 (6 bases). The CDR3 contains 15 residues. Germline CDR1 reads LNHDA; CDR2 reads SQIVND (reference sequence). The V gene lost 5 bases and the J gene lost 3 bases, with 14 bases spanning the gap. This CDR3 is CASSSLTGFNQPQHF. In DNA, the CDR3 is TGTGCCAGTAGTTCCCTAACAGGGTTCAATCAGCCCCAGCATTTT.